This T cell receptor beta chain stems from a study of blood T cells in healthy people across ages. Findings and caveats of the study: Among long-lived donors, naive CD4+ cells were more numerous and diversity higher than in aged donors. Strong correlation was found linking TCR beta diversity to naive T cell percentage.

Worth noting for this clonotype: What it recognizes is unknown.

The CDR3 runs 16 residues. V was trimmed by 1 base and J by 0 bases, leaving 9 bases between them. Germline CDR1 reads LGHNA; CDR2 reads YSLEER. Then a second PCR, running about 6 to 11 cycles, was carried out with a sample-barcoded 5' primer and a J-beta primer mix. Each cDNA molecule received a tag from a template-switch adaptor that had 12 random nucleotides. TCRdb reanalysed the 5' RACE reads using MiXCR and keeps one entry per CDR3 protein. This table holds roughly 700,000 distinct CDR3 sequences, approximately 49% found once. The sample comprised blood. The TCR comes from a woman in her sixties in good health. V is TRBV4-3 and J is TRBJ1-4; tentative D call: TRBD1 (6 bases). CDR3 protein: CASSQGDRTTNEKLFF. The CDR3 DNA follows: TGCGCCAGCAGCCAAGGAGACAGGACAACTAATGAAAAACTGTTTTTT.